The entry that follows covers one TCR beta chain sequence. The antigen remains undetermined. The data derive from a study of shared clonotypes between healthy human individuals. Across the study: The donor group consisted of two women and a few men, aged 18 to 49.

Assay: immunoSEQ multiplex PCR; the TCRdb copy retains only in-frame clones and omits some. This sample yields roughly 380,000 clones, of which about 96% are seen a single time; 0.32% belongs to the top ten. Broader study findings: Researchers found naive subsets generally carried larger estimated richness than memory subsets. Against clonotypes common to all four donors, non-shared ones had lower generation probabilities.

This CDR3 is built from 16 residues. V was cut by 3 bases and J by 4 bases, with 20 bases left in between. CDR1 is SGHTS and CDR2 is YDEGEE in the germline V gene. Sequencing was done on a sample of memory CD8+ T cells sorted from blood. Subset denoted: CD45RO+ cells pooled with CCR7-negative TemRA cells. The sequence was obtained from a man aged 30 to 45 in good health. The rearrangement uses TRBV5-8 and TRBJ2-7; possibly TRBD2 for D (7 bases). In nucleotides, the CDR3 is TGTGCCAGCAGCTCGACCGCGGGGAGGGGGGTGTACGAGCAGTACTTC. It translates to CASSSTAGRGVYEQYF. Complete variable domain (other parts from reference TRBV5-8 and TRBJ2-7): EAGVTQSPTHLIKTRGQQATLRCSPISGHTSVYWYQQALGLGLQFLLWYDEGEERNRGNFPPRFSGRQFPNYSSELNVNALELEDSALYLCASSSTAGRGVYEQYFGPGTRLTVT.